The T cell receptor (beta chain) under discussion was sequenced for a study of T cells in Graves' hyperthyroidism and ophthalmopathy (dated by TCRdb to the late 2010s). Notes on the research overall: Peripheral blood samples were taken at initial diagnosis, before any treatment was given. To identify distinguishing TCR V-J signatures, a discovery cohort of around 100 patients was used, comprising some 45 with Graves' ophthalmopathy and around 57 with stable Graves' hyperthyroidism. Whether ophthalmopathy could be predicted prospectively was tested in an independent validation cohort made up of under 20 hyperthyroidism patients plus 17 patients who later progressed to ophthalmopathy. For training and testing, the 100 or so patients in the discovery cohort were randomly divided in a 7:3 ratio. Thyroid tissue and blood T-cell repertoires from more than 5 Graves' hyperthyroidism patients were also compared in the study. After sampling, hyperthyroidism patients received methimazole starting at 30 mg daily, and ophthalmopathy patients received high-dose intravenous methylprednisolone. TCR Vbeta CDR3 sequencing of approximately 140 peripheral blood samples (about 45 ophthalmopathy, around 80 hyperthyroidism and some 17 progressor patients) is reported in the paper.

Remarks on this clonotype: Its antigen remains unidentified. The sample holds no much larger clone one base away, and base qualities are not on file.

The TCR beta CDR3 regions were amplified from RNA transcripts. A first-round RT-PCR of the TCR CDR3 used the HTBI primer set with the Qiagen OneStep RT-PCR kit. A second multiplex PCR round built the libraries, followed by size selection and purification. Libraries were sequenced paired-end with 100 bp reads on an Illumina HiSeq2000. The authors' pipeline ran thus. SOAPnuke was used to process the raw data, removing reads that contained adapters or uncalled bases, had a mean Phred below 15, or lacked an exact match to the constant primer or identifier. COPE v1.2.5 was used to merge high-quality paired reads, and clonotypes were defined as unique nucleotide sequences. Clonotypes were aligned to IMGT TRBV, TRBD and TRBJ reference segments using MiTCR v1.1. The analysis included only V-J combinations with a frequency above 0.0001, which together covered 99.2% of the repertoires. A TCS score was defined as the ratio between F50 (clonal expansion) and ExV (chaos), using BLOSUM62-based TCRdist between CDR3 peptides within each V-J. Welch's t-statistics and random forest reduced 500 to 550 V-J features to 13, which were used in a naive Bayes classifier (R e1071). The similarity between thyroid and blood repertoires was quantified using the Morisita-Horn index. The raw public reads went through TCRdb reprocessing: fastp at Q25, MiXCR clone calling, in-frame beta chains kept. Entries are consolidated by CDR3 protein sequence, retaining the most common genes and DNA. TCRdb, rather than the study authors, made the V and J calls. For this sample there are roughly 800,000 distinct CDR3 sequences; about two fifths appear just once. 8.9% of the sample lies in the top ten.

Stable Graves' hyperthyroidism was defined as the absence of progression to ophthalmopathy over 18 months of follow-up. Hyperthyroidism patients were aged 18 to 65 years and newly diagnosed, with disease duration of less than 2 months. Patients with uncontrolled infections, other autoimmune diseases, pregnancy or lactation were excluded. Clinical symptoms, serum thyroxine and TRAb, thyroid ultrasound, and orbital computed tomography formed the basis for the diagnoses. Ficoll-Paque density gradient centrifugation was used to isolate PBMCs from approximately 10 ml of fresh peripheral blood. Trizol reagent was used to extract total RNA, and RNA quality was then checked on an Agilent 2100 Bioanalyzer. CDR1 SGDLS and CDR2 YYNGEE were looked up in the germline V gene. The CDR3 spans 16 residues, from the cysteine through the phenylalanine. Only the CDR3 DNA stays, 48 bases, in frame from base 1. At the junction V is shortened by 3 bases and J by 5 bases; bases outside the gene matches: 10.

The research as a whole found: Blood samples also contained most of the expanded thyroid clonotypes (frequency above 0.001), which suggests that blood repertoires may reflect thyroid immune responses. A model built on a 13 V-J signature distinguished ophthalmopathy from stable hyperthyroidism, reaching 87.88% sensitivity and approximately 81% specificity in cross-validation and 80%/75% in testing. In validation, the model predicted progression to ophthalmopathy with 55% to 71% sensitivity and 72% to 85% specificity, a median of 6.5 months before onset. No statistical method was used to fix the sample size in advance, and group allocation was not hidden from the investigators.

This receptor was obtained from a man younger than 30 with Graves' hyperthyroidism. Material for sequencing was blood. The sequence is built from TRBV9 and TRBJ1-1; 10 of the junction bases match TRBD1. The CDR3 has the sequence CASSASGQGMGTEAFF. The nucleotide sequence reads TGTGCCAGCAGCGCCTCGGGACAGGGGATGGGGACTGAAGCTTTCTTT.